The source of this TCR beta chain is a study of cytomegalovirus exposure and HLA in healthy donors. The overall study: A prior study identified approximately 120 million unique TCR beta sequences from roughly 180 million T cells.

Amplification used 60 Vbeta primers and 13 Jbeta primers. Some clones are missing from TCRdb's copy, which holds only in-frame ones; the method was immunoSEQ multiplex PCR. In the table there are about 200,000 clones, approximately 78% of which are singletons. The CDR3 loop spans 14 amino acids. Germline V gives CDR1 LNHDA, CDR2 SQIVND (reference sequence). J was trimmed by 2 bases and V by 6 bases; bases with no gene match: 5. The sequence was obtained from a woman aged 35 to 49 in good health and CMV-seronegative. V and J are TRBV19 and TRBJ2-3, with 7 bases aligning to TRBD1. Material: PBMCs. CDR3 sequence reads: CASSWGQPTDTQYF. CDR3 sequence (DNA): TGTGCCAGTAGCTGGGGACAGCCCACAGATACGCAGTATTTT.